The source of this T cell receptor (beta chain) is a study of T cell responses to AZD1222 COVID-19 vaccine. TCRdb's copy holds only in-frame clones and misses some; the assay was immunoSEQ multiplex PCR. The sample records some 120,000 clones, around 87% being singletons. V was shortened by 0 bases and J by 5 bases, with 11 bases between the two germline ends. This CDR3 spans 14 amino acids. CDR1 is SGDLS and CDR2 is YYNGEE in the germline V gene. The genes are TRBV9 and TRBJ1-2; the D gene is possibly TRBD1 (6 bases). Sequenced material: peripheral blood, taken on day 0 of AZD1222 vaccination. The TCR comes from an adult in good health. The CDR3 DNA is TGTGCCAGCAGCGTAGAGACAGGAGAATATGGCTACACCTTC. It yields the protein CASSVETGEYGYTF. Combining the CDR3 with reference TRBV9 and TRBJ1-2 gives the whole variable domain DSGVTQTPKHLITATGQRVTLRCSPRSGDLSVYWYQQSLDQGLQFLIQYYNGEERAKGNILERFSAQQFPDLHSELNLSSLELGDSALYFCASSVETGEYGYTFGSGTRLTVV.